One T cell receptor beta chain is described in this entry. This PCR relied on a set of 60 Vbeta primers and 13 Jbeta primers. Data came from immunoSEQ multiplex PCR; TCRdb stores just in-frame clones and leaves some out. The data hold about 180,000 clones, with around 80% observed a single time. Germline values: CDR1 SGHDN, CDR2 FVKESK. The CDR3 is 15 amino acids. The ends were cut back, 1 base at V and 3 bases at J, with 13 bases in the middle. The record originates from a study of cytomegalovirus exposure and HLA in healthy donors. The sequenced sample was PBMCs. The TCR comes from a man aged 40-50 years in good health and CMV-seronegative. This chain joins TRBV14 and TRBJ2-7; D uncertain. The CDR3 bases are TGTGCCAGCAGCCAAGGTTCGAGGAGCCACTACGAGCAGTACTTC. Translating it yields CASSQGSRSHYEQYF.